A selection of T cell receptor beta chains follows, all from one sample in a study of human T cells and chemical hapten exposure. One entry per CDR3 protein results from TCRdb running MiXCR on the RACE reads. The repertoire holds approximately 71,000 distinct CDR3 sequences, with 7.5% to 10% as singletons. The sequenced sample was whole blood, obtained in connection with sensitization to the hapten diphenylcyclopropenone (DPC). These receptors all stem from a woman aged 40 to 50 with alopecia areata. Some clones in this sample may be carry-over from other donors' samples. The CDR3 runs from the conserved cysteine through the conserved F or W. A D gene is named only where the DNA matches it firmly. Clone size is given for some rows only: seen once, a few or many times, or a class if the clone is expanded.

d_gene | j_gene | abundance | v_gene | CDR3aa | CDR3nt
. | TRBJ2-2 | many | TRBV27 | CASTKRRGKGSGELFF | TGTGCCAGCACCAAACGCAGGGGTAAAGGGTCCGGGGAGCTGTTTTTT
TRBD2 | TRBJ2-5 | . | TRBV4-1 | CASSQDLSGGWGETQYF | TGCGCCAGCAGCCAAGATCTTAGCGGGGGATGGGGGGAGACCCAGTACTTC
. | TRBJ1-5 | many | TRBV6-6 | CASSRGGNQPQHF | TGTGCCAGCAGTCGCGGGGGGAATCAGCCCCAGCATTTT
. | TRBJ1-4 | few | TRBV25-1 | CASSDLGNEKLFF | TGTGCCAGCAGTGATCTGGGGAATGAAAAACTGTTTTTT
. | TRBJ2-1 | many | TRBV7-2 | CASSLDGGAFF | TGTGCCAGCAGCTTAGACGGGGGCGCGTTCTTC
. | TRBJ2-4 | . | TRBV7-2 | CASSLLSAREDIQYF | TGTGCCAGCAGCTTATTATCAGCGAGGGAGGACATTCAGTACTTC
. | TRBJ1-6 | many | TRBV4-1 | CASSQAGSSYNSPLHF | TGCGCCAGCAGCCAAGCAGGGAGCTCCTATAATTCACCCCTCCACTTT
. | TRBJ2-1 | many | TRBV7-2 | CASRGQNYNEQFF | TGTGCCAGCAGGGGTCAGAACTACAATGAGCAGTTCTTC
TRBD2 | TRBJ2-3 | many | TRBV6-2/TRBV6-3 | CASSYEAGGSTDTQYF | TGTGCCAGCAGTTACGAAGCCGGGGGGAGCACAGATACGCAGTATTTT
TRBD2 | TRBJ2-7 | . | TRBV18 | CASSPTVGLAAGIYEQYF | TGTGCCAGCTCACCGACTGTGGGACTAGCGGCCGGGATTTACGAGCAGTACTTC
TRBD2 | TRBJ2-7 | . | TRBV5-6 | CASSSTGLAGHEQYF | TGTGCCAGCAGTTCCACAGGACTAGCGGGCCACGAGCAGTACTTC
. | TRBJ1-1 | . | TRBV5-4 | CASSWGGARDTEAFF | TGTGCCAGCAGCTGGGGTGGGGCACGGGACACTGAAGCTTTCTTT
TRBD2 | TRBJ2-3 | few | TRBV7-8 | CASSFIAGGDTDTQYF | TGTGCCAGCAGCTTTATAGCGGGGGGGGACACAGATACGCAGTATTTT
TRBD2 | TRBJ2-2 | many | TRBV7-6 | CASSSIGGGTGELFF | TGTGCCAGCAGCTCAATCGGGGGGGGCACCGGGGAGCTGTTTTTT
. | TRBJ1-5 | . | TRBV7-2 | CASSIRGGNQPQHF | TGTGCCAGCAGTATAAGGGGGGGCAATCAGCCCCAGCATTTT
TRBD1 | TRBJ2-1 | many | TRBV6-2/TRBV6-3 | CASRRTGSSYNEQFF | TGTGCCAGCAGGAGGACAGGTAGCTCCTACAATGAGCAGTTCTTC
. | TRBJ1-1 | many | TRBV5-6 | CASSFGRIRTEAFF | TGTGCCAGCAGCTTCGGACGGATTAGAACTGAAGCTTTCTTT
. | TRBJ2-1 | many | TRBV19 | CASSMYGLLNEQFF | TGTGCCAGTAGTATGTATGGGCTTTTGAATGAGCAGTTCTTC
TRBD2 | TRBJ2-7 | many | TRBV19 | CASSGGGGFYEQYF | TGTGCCAGTAGTGGTGGCGGGGGGTTCTACGAGCAGTACTTC
TRBD1 | TRBJ2-5 | many | TRBV2 | CASSRDRQETQYF | TGTGCCAGCAGTCGGGACAGACAAGAGACCCAGTACTTC
TRBD1 | TRBJ1-1 | . | TRBV15 | CATSTPFRGTAINTEAFF | TGTGCCACCAGCACCCCTTTTAGGGGGACAGCGATCAACACTGAAGCTTTCTTT
TRBD2 | TRBJ2-5 | many | TRBV2 | CASRGAGGLRETQYF | TGTGCCAGCCGTGGAGCGGGGGGCCTACGAGAGACCCAGTACTTC
. | TRBJ2-4 | many | TRBV4-1 | CASTTVGAKNIQYF | TGCGCCAGCACAACGGTAGGGGCCAAAAACATTCAGTACTTC
. | TRBJ2-4 | few | TRBV6-2/TRBV6-3 | CASSYYLAVLAKNIQYF | TGTGCCAGCAGTTATTACCTGGCTGTTTTGGCCAAAAACATTCAGTACTTC
. | TRBJ2-7 | many | TRBV18 | CASSPGQGDYEQYF | TGTGCCAGCTCACCCGGGCAAGGGGACTACGAGCAGTACTTC
TRBD2 | TRBJ2-1 | few | TRBV6-5 | CASSPRGGNYNEQFF | TGTGCCAGCAGTCCCCGGGGGGGGAACTACAATGAGCAGTTCTTC
. | TRBJ2-7 | few | TRBV4-3 | CASSRSIEPAYEQYF | TGCGCCAGCAGCCGTTCCATTGAGCCCGCCTACGAGCAGTACTTC
. | TRBJ1-4 | many | TRBV10-3 | CAISVGGASEKLFF | TGTGCCATCAGTGTAGGCGGGGCGAGTGAAAAACTGTTTTTT
. | TRBJ1-2 | many | TRBV6-2/TRBV6-3 | CASRQDSHYGYTF | TGTGCCAGCAGACAAGACAGTCACTATGGCTACACCTTC
. | TRBJ2-1 | . | TRBV4-3 | CASSQDKNTFYYNEQFF | TGCGCCAGCAGCCAAGATAAAAATACCTTTTACTACAATGAGCAGTTCTTC
TRBD2 | TRBJ2-3 | many | TRBV7-8 | CASSAGTSFTDTDTQYF | TGTGCCAGCAGCGCCGGGACTAGCTTCACTGACACAGATACGCAGTATTTT
TRBD2 | TRBJ2-7 | . | TRBV6-1 | CASSEGGVSYEQYF | TGTGCCAGCAGTGAGGGAGGGGTCTCCTACGAGCAGTACTTC
TRBD1 | TRBJ1-1 | . | TRBV4-1 | CASTLTDRGTREAFF | TGCGCCAGCACCCTAACGGACAGGGGGACGAGGGAAGCTTTCTTT
. | TRBJ1-4 | few | TRBV7-2 | CASSLDGQFEKLFF | TGTGCCAGCAGCTTAGATGGACAGTTTGAAAAACTGTTTTTT
TRBD2 | TRBJ2-7 | many | TRBV20-1 | CSALNPQRGNEQYF | TGCAGTGCCCTAAACCCCCAGCGGGGGAACGAGCAGTACTTC
. | TRBJ1-1 | . | TRBV4-3 | CASSQGRTEAFF | TGCGCCAGCAGCCAAGGCCGCACTGAAGCTTTCTTT
. | TRBJ2-5 | few | TRBV5-6 | CASSSQRQTEQETQYF | TGTGCCAGCAGCTCCCAGAGACAGACTGAACAAGAGACCCAGTACTTC
. | TRBJ1-1 | . | TRBV2 | CASGSQMNTEAFF | TGTGCCAGCGGTTCCCAGATGAACACTGAAGCTTTCTTT
. | TRBJ1-6 | many | TRBV20-1 | CSARRQGQYNSPLHF | TGCAGTGCTAGGAGGCAGGGGCAGTATAATTCACCCCTCCACTTT
. | TRBJ1-2 | few | TRBV7-8 | CASSYDGAWGYTF | TGTGCCAGCAGCTACGACGGGGCCTGGGGCTACACCTTC
. | TRBJ2-3 | few | TRBV6-2/TRBV6-3 | CASSYDPGSTDTQYF | TGTGCCAGCAGTTACGATCCAGGGAGCACAGATACGCAGTATTTT
TRBD2 | TRBJ2-7 | many | TRBV6-2/TRBV6-3 | CASTPEERGAYEQYF | TGTGCCAGCACCCCGGAGGAGCGGGGGGCCTACGAGCAGTACTTC
. | TRBJ2-7 | few | TRBV6-1 | CASSDRVPKGGEDPYEQYF | TGTGCCAGCAGTGATAGGGTCCCCAAGGGTGGGGAGGACCCTTACGAGCAGTACTTC
. | TRBJ2-7 | . | TRBV3-2 | CASSQDTSGVYEQYF | TGTGCCAGCAGCCAAGATACTAGCGGGGTCTACGAGCAGTACTTC
. | TRBJ1-5 | . | TRBV27 | CASSFAGTGQPQHF | TGTGCCAGCAGTTTCGCCGGGACGGGCCAGCCCCAGCATTTT
. | TRBJ2-1 | . | TRBV7-8 | CASSRQGRGNEQFF | TGTGCCAGCAGTCGGCAGGGGCGAGGCAATGAGCAGTTCTTC
. | TRBJ2-2 | many | TRBV7-6 | CASSLRELNTGELFF | TGTGCCAGCAGCCTTCGGGAACTGAACACCGGGGAGCTGTTTTTT
. | TRBJ1-2 | . | TRBV12-3/TRBV12-4 | CASSSTPGRGYTF | TGTGCCAGCAGTTCAACACCGGGACGGGGGTACACCTTC
. | TRBJ1-1 | . | TRBV29-1 | CSGCWSTVNTEAFF | TGCAGCGGCTGTTGGTCTACTGTGAACACTGAAGCTTTCTTT
. | TRBJ1-6 | many | TRBV27 | CASSWGRGSPLHF | TGTGCCAGCAGTTGGGGTAGAGGTTCACCCCTCCACTTT
. | TRBJ1-1 | many | TRBV25-1 | CASSKQGSLADTEAFF | TGTGCCAGCAGTAAACAAGGCTCCTTAGCGGACACTGAAGCTTTCTTT
. | TRBJ2-7 | . | TRBV28 | CASGASGGPSYEQYF | TGTGCCAGCGGAGCGTCCGGGGGACCCTCCTACGAGCAGTACTTC
. | TRBJ1-2 | many | TRBV7-2 | CASCGADLYGYTF | TGTGCCAGCTGTGGGGCAGACCTCTATGGCTACACCTTC
. | TRBJ1-3 | few | TRBV7-2 | CASSLGGSSGNTIYF | TGTGCCAGCAGCTTAGGCGGCTCCTCTGGAAACACCATATATTTT
. | TRBJ2-1 | many | TRBV20-1 | CSAGRADRSKEQFF | TGCAGTGCTGGTCGGGCGGACCGTTCCAAGGAGCAGTTCTTC
. | TRBJ1-2 | few | TRBV7-2 | CASSLGQSGTLYGYTF | TGTGCCAGCAGCCTAGGACAGTCGGGGACTCTCTATGGCTACACCTTC
. | TRBJ2-1 | many | TRBV4-3 | CASSQAAVNEQFF | TGCGCCAGCAGCCAAGCTGCGGTAAATGAGCAGTTCTTC
. | TRBJ1-1 | . | TRBV10-3 | CASSGHDAEAFF | TGTGCCTCGTCGGGCCACGACGCTGAAGCTTTCTTT
TRBD1 | TRBJ2-7 | . | TRBV4-2 | CASSQGTGGLGEQYF | TGTGCCAGCAGCCAAGGGACAGGGGGGTTGGGTGAGCAGTACTTC
. | TRBJ1-1 | many | TRBV14 | CASSGWGARNFPNTEAFF | TGTGCCAGCAGCGGGTGGGGGGCGCGGAACTTTCCGAACACTGAAGCTTTCTTT